This T cell receptor beta chain appears in the sequencing data of a study of CD8 T cells in Susac syndrome. Turning to the study itself: Clinically active disease was present in more than five of the sequenced Susac syndrome patients. About eight of these patients were in remission. Study results and limitations: Clonal expansion was not seen in any Susac syndrome CD4+ T cell repertoire.

There are 14 residues in the CDR3. Per the germline V gene, CDR1 is MNHEY and CDR2 is SVGAGI. The V gene end was trimmed by 2 bases and the J gene end by 1 base; junction bases not matched to a gene: 1. On this clonotype: No antigen is known for it.

Reverse transcription of roughly 0.45 to 1 ug RNA was carried out with random hexamers. Across 54 Vbeta and 13 Jbeta, immunoSEQ multiplex PCR amplified TCR beta CDR3. TCRdb re-called the immunoSEQ multiplex PCR reads with MiXCR, one entry per CDR3 protein. The sample has 200,000 to 300,000 distinct CDR3 sequences; less than 96% are singletons. Sequencing targeted TCR beta in blood CD8+ and CD4+ T cells. This chain uses TRBV6-5 with TRBJ2-5; 7 positions agree with TRBD2. The sample taken for sequencing was CD4+ T cells from PBMCs. This sequence originates from a human donor with Susac syndrome. The CDR3 spells CASSYASGQETQYF. The CDR3 DNA reads as TGTGCCAGCAGTTACGCTAGCGGCCAAGAGACCCAGTACTTC.